In this sample, the clone carrying this TCR beta chain turned up many times. V was trimmed by 0 bases and J by 9 bases, leaving 4 bases between them. The CDR3 consists of 11 residues. Germline CDR1 reads SGHRS; CDR2 reads YFSETQ. Using its own MiXCR run on the 5' RACE reads, TCRdb lists one record per CDR3 protein. The repertoire holds under 200,000 distinct CDR3 sequences, with around 8.9% as singletons. These data come from a study of CD8 T cells in ankylosing spondylitis. The chain has TRBV5-1 and TRBJ2-1; D uncertain. This sequence originates from a female donor with ankylosing spondylitis or in good health (not recorded which). The sequenced sample was blood, either unsorted or a sorted T cell fraction (not recorded which). The DNA for the CDR3 is TGCGCCAGCAGCTTGGTTAGTGAGCAGTTCTTC. Translation gives CASSLVSEQFF.